Here is one T cell receptor (beta chain) with its context. The antigen remains undetermined. Produced via immunoSEQ multiplex PCR; TCRdb's table is partial and in-frame only. The sample holds about 14,000 clones, 89% seen once. This specimen belongs to a study of T cell repertoires and Cas9 in healthy adults. Points from the study as a whole: Reportedly, SpCas9-reactive effector T cell proliferation and function were mitigated by SpCas9-reactive Tregs in vitro.

The CDR3 is 14 residues long. V gave up 0 bases and J gave up 5 bases, with 11 bases separating them. Germline CDR1 SGHRS, CDR2 YFSETQ. The sequenced sample was Tregs (CD4+, CD25+, CD127-, CD137-, CD154-) from PBMCs; culture status not recorded. The chain joins TRBV5-1 to TRBJ1-2; D uncertain. This clonotype was obtained from a human donor in good health. The CDR3 sequence: CASSLGLHEYGYTF. CDR3 bases: TGCGCCAGCAGCTTGGGGCTTCATGAGTATGGCTACACCTTC.